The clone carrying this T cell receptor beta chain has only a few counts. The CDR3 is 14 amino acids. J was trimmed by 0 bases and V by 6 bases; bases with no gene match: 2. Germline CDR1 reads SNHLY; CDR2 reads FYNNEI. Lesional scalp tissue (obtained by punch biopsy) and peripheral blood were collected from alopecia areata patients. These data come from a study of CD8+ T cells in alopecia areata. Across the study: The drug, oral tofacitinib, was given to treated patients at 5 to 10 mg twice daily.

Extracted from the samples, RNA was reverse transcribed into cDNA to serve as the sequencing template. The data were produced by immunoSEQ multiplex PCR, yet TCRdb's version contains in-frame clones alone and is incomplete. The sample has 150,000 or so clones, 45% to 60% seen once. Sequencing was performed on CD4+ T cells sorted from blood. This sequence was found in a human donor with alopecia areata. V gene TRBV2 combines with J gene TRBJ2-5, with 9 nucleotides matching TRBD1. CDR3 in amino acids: CASRGTGHQETQYF. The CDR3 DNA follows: TGTGCCAGCAGGGGGACAGGGCACCAAGAGACCCAGTACTTC.